This T cell receptor beta chain was captured in a study of response to subunit inactivated influenza vaccine. Study-wide results and limits: Only a handful of new T cells, the authors suggested, are recruited with each seasonal influenza vaccination.

TCRdb recomputed calls from the RT-PCR reads with MiXCR, one row per CDR3 protein. The sample lists some 850,000 distinct CDR3 sequences; roughly 20% were seen once. The CDR3 extends over 16 amino acids. V was cut by 0 bases and J by 3 bases, with 15 bases left in between. Germline V gene lookup returns CDR1 SGHAT and CDR2 FQNNGV. The sample holds a few counts of this clonotype. The antigen is undetermined. J is TRBJ2-7 and V is TRBV11-2, with D tentatively TRBD1 or TRBD2 (5 bases each). This sequence was found in a man aged 50-60 years who received an inactivated influenza vaccine. This material consisted of PBMCs from blood, taken 5 days after vaccination. The CDR3 DNA is TGTGCCAGCAGCTTAGATTTGGCAGGGACCCTCTACGAGCAGTACTTC. Amino acid sequence: CASSLDLAGTLYEQYF.